This is a list of T cell receptor beta chains from one sample in a study of T cell responses to AZD1222 COVID-19 vaccine. The assay was immunoSEQ multiplex PCR, and TCRdb's table has in-frame clones only and misses some. The sample lists approximately 130,000 clones; approximately 88% were seen once. The material was peripheral blood, obtained 28 days after the second AZD1222 dose. The source of these receptors is an adult who received the AZD1222 COVID-19 vaccine. The CDR3 runs from the conserved cysteine through the conserved F or W. The order of the fields is D gene, J gene, V gene, clone size, CDR3 protein, CDR3 DNA. The D gene is left open where the match is weak. Rows may omit the clone size; those that give it use once, few, many or a size class.

TRBD1 | TRBJ1-2 | TRBV9 | . | CASATGMDYGYTF | TGTGCCAGCGCGACAGGGATGGACTATGGCTACACCTTC
TRBD1 | TRBJ2-3 | TRBV27 | . | CASSFNRGPTDTQYF | TGTGCCAGCAGCTTCAACAGGGGACCCACAGATACGCAGTATTTT
TRBD1 | TRBJ1-6 | TRBV7-6 | . | CASSLGGQGSSPLHF | TGTGCCAGCAGCTTAGGGGGACAGGGAAGTTCACCCCTCCACTTT
TRBD2 | TRBJ2-7 | TRBV6-1 | . | CASSELADNYEQYF | TGTGCCAGCAGTGAGCTAGCGGACAACTACGAGCAGTACTTC
TRBD1 | TRBJ1-4 | TRBV7-9 | . | CASSPRGADNEKLFF | TGTGCCAGCAGCCCCAGGGGGGCGGATAATGAAAAACTGTTTTTT
. | TRBJ1-6 | TRBV6-1 | . | CASSENQDNSPLHF | TGTGCCAGCAGTGAAAATCAGGATAATTCACCCCTCCACTTT
TRBD1 | TRBJ1-1 | TRBV11-3 | . | CASSPRTGELRAFF | TGTGCCAGCAGCCCCAGGACAGGGGAACTTCGGGCTTTCTTT
TRBD1 | TRBJ1-5 | TRBV7-3 | . | CASSLNGGTGEPQHF | TGTGCCAGCAGCTTAAATGGGGGGACAGGGGAGCCCCAGCATTTT
. | TRBJ2-1 | TRBV6-5 | once | CATLDSASYNEQFF | TGTGCCACCCTGGATTCCGCCTCCTACAATGAGCAGTTCTTC
. | TRBJ1-1 | TRBV2 | . | CASSDRQYTEAFF | TGTGCCAGCAGTGATCGACAGTACACTGAAGCTTTCTTT
. | TRBJ1-5 | TRBV2 | . | CASSAFDRGQPQHF | TGTGCCAGCAGCGCGTTCGACAGAGGTCAGCCCCAGCATTTT
. | TRBJ1-5 | TRBV28 | . | CASRSGTQPQHF | TGTGCCAGCAGATCCGGGACCCAGCCCCAGCATTTT
. | TRBJ2-7 | TRBV15 | . | CATSRPTGYSSYEQYF | TGTGCCACCAGCAGACCAACAGGGTACAGCTCCTACGAGCAGTACTTC
. | TRBJ2-1 | TRBV2 | . | CASSSTGLYNEQFF | TGTGCCAGCAGCTCGACGGGGCTCTACAATGAGCAGTTCTTC
. | TRBJ2-7 | TRBV29-1 | few | CSTKSGAYEQYF | TGCAGCACGAAGTCAGGTGCCTACGAGCAGTACTTC
. | TRBJ2-1 | TRBV21-1 | . | CASSKTAGGLRAERNYNEQFF | TGTGCCAGCAGCAAAACTGCTGGGGGTTTAAGGGCAGAAAGGAATTACAATGAGCAGTTCTTC
. | TRBJ2-2 | TRBV11-3 | . | CASSLGGSNTGELFF | TGTGCCAGCAGCTTAGGTGGTTCGAACACCGGGGAGCTGTTTTTT
TRBD1 | TRBJ1-2 | TRBV6-1 | . | CASSEALGTGGKKVGYTF | TGTGCCAGCAGTGAAGCGCTTGGTACAGGGGGCAAGAAAGTCGGCTACACCTTC
TRBD1 | TRBJ2-7 | TRBV27 | . | CASTKGPPGQGAYEQYF | TGTGCCAGCACCAAAGGCCCACCCGGACAGGGAGCCTACGAGCAGTACTTC
TRBD1 | TRBJ1-3 | TRBV5-4 | . | CASSPGTGLSGNTIYF | TGTGCCAGCAGCCCCGGGACAGGGCTCTCTGGAAACACCATATATTTT
. | TRBJ2-3 | TRBV5-4 | . | CASGSGTDTQYF | TGTGCCAGCGGGTCCGGCACAGATACGCAGTATTTT
. | TRBJ2-1 | TRBV10-1 | . | CASSTQVSYNEQFF | TGCGCCAGCAGTACCCAGGTCTCCTACAATGAGCAGTTCTTC
. | TRBJ1-1 | TRBV6-1 | . | CASSEYPDTGAAFF | TGTGCCAGCAGTGAATACCCTGACACCGGCGCTGCTTTCTTT
. | TRBJ1-5 | TRBV3-1/TRBV3-2 | . | CASSQMGGNQPQHF | TGTGCCAGCAGCCAGATGGGGGGAAATCAGCCCCAGCATTTT
TRBD1 | TRBJ2-2 | TRBV27 | . | CASSLRTGIGELFF | TGTGCCAGCAGTTTAAGGACAGGGATCGGGGAGCTGTTTTTT
TRBD2 | TRBJ2-1 | TRBV9 | . | CASSVGTSGYLHEQFF | TGTGCCAGCAGCGTAGGCACTAGCGGGTATTTGCATGAGCAGTTCTTC
. | TRBJ2-2 | TRBV6-5 | . | CASSYGPENTGELFF | TGTGCCAGCAGTTACGGGCCAGAGAACACCGGGGAGCTGTTTTTT
. | TRBJ1-2 | TRBV7-3 | . | CASSLGGGYNGYTF | TGTGCCAGCAGCTTAGGGGGAGGTTATAATGGCTACACCTTC
TRBD1 | TRBJ1-2 | TRBV27 | once | CASSLIRQGGGYTF | TGTGCCAGCAGTCTTATCAGACAGGGTGGAGGCTACACCTTC
TRBD2 | TRBJ2-5 | TRBV25-1 | . | CASSEFGLAGQETQYF | TGTGCCAGCAGTGAATTCGGACTAGCGGGACAAGAGACCCAGTACTTC
TRBD1 | TRBJ2-5 | TRBV10-3 | . | CAISPDRAETQYF | TGTGCCATCAGTCCAGACAGGGCCGAGACCCAGTACTTC
. | TRBJ1-5 | TRBV19 | . | CASSIAGRGPQHF | TGTGCCAGTAGTATCGCAGGAAGGGGGCCCCAGCATTTT
. | TRBJ1-1 | TRBV30 | . | CACPSGGTEAFF | TGTGCCTGCCCTTCCGGGGGCACTGAAGCTTTCTTT
TRBD2 | TRBJ2-3 | TRBV30 | . | CAWSQLAGSTDTQYF | TGTGCCTGGAGTCAACTAGCGGGCAGCACAGATACGCAGTATTTT
TRBD1 | TRBJ2-1 | TRBV19 | . | CASSPTGYNEQFF | TGTGCCAGTAGTCCGACAGGGTACAATGAGCAGTTCTTC
. | TRBJ2-7 | TRBV19 | . | CASSRRGAYEQYF | TGTGCCAGTAGTAGGAGGGGGGCCTACGAGCAGTACTTC
. | TRBJ1-2 | TRBV4-3 | . | CASSQDTGRAYGYTF | TGCGCCAGCAGCCAAGATACCGGCAGAGCCTATGGCTACACCTTC
. | TRBJ1-4 | TRBV11-3 | . | CASSRPEGGEKLFF | TGTGCCAGCAGCAGACCGGAGGGTGGGGAAAAACTGTTTTTT
. | TRBJ1-5 | TRBV3-1/TRBV3-2 | . | CASSQTDSDNQPQHF | TGTGCCAGCAGCCAAACGGACAGTGACAATCAGCCCCAGCATTTT
. | TRBJ2-2 | TRBV4-1 | . | CASSLKDPEAGELFF | TGCGCCAGCAGCCTCAAGGACCCTGAAGCCGGGGAGCTGTTTTTT
. | TRBJ2-1 | TRBV19 | . | CASRNGRSSYNEQFF | TGTGCCAGTAGAAACGGGCGGAGCTCCTACAATGAGCAGTTCTTC
. | TRBJ1-3 | TRBV21-1 | . | CASSKRVGGGSSGNTIYF | .
TRBD1 | TRBJ1-6 | TRBV30 | . | CAWSVGQYNSPLHF | TGTGCCTGGAGTGTGGGACAGTATAATTCACCCCTCCACTTT
TRBD1 | TRBJ1-6 | TRBV19 | once | CASSQRTGGYNSPLHF | TGTGCCAGTAGTCAACGGACAGGGGGCTATAATTCACCCCTCCACTTT
. | TRBJ1-1 | TRBV30 | . | CAWSSYRSNTEAFF | TGTGCCTGGAGTTCCTACAGGTCCAACACTGAAGCTTTCTTT
. | TRBJ2-5 | TRBV18 | . | CASSPPQGETQYF | TGTGCCAGCTCACCACCGCAGGGGGAGACCCAGTACTTC
. | TRBJ2-5 | TRBV11-2 | once | CASSRRRQETQYF | TGTGCCAGCAGCCGGCGGCGGCAAGAGACCCAGTACTTC
TRBD1 | TRBJ1-2 | TRBV2 | . | CASSDHAGGEDGYTF | TGTGCCAGCAGTGACCATGCAGGGGGTGAGGATGGCTACACCTTC
TRBD2 | TRBJ2-3 | TRBV7-2 | . | CASSALAHTDTQYF | TGTGCCAGCAGCGCACTAGCGCACACAGATACGCAGTATTTT
TRBD2 | TRBJ2-1 | TRBV5-1 | . | CASSHGLAGGQLPDRGSYNEQFF | TGCGCCAGCAGCCATGGACTAGCGGGGGGGCAATTACCGGATCGAGGCTCCTACAATGAGCAGTTCTTC
TRBD1 | TRBJ1-6 | TRBV28 | . | CATWTGQGSPLHF | TGTGCCACCTGGACAGGGCAGGGATCACCCCTCCACTTT
. | TRBJ1-1 | TRBV19 | . | CASSMRGTEAFF | TGTGCCAGTAGTATGAGGGGAACTGAAGCTTTCTTT
. | TRBJ2-1 | TRBV27 | . | CASSSGTHILQFF | TGTGCCAGCAGTTCCGGGACTCATATTCTGCAGTTCTTC
. | TRBJ1-5 | TRBV5-6 | once | CASSLTTGTSYSNQPQHF | TGTGCCAGCAGCTTGACCACCGGGACAAGCTATAGCAATCAGCCCCAGCATTTT
TRBD2 | TRBJ2-5 | TRBV18 | . | CASSLGLAEETQYF | TGTGCCAGCTCCTTGGGACTAGCGGAAGAGACCCAGTACTTC
. | TRBJ1-1 | TRBV9 | . | CASSAGVNTEAFF | TGTGCCAGCAGCGCAGGAGTTAACACTGAAGCTTTCTTT
. | TRBJ2-7 | TRBV4-1 | . | CASSLGRGDIGYEQYF | TGCGCCAGCAGCCTAGGTAGGGGGGACATTGGCTACGAGCAGTACTTC